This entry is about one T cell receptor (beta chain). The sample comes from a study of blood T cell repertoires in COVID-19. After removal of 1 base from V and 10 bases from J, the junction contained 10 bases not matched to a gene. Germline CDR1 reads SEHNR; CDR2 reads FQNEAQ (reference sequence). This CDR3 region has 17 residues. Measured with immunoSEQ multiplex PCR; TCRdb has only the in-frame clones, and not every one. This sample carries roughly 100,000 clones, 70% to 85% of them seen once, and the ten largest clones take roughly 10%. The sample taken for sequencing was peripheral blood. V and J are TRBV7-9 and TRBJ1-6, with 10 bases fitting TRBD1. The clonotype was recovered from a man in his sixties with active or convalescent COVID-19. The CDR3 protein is CASSLGVGTGELSPLHF. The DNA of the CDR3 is TGTGCCAGCAGCTTAGGGGTAGGGACAGGGGAGCTGTCACCCCTCCACTTT.